These 13 T cell receptor beta chains were all obtained from the same sample, sequenced in a study of T-cell memory formation after mild COVID-19. TCRdb independently ran MiXCR on the 5' RACE reads; one entry per CDR3 protein. The table has about 500,000 distinct CDR3 sequences, around 21% seen once; the top ten hold 12%. The sequenced sample was PBMCs or a T cell subset sorted from them (not recorded which). These receptors originate from an adult woman who had mild COVID-19 (a few samples of this study predate the infection). Cell type and time point are not known.

The chain carries TRBV12-3 or TRBV12-4 and TRBJ2-5, with D perhaps given as TRBD1 or TRBD2 (5 bases each). The CDR3 runs 15 residues. The V gene lost 1 base and the J gene lost 0 bases, with 9 bases spanning the gap. CDR3 nucleotide sequence: TGTGCCAGCAGTTTAGAAGGGGAGTACCAAGAGACCCAGTACTTC. It codes for CASSLEGEYQETQYF.

V gene TRBV6-5 combines with J gene TRBJ2-3, with TRBD1 matching 9 bases. With 5 bases clipped from V and 3 bases from J, the junction kept 6 bases outside the gene matches. This CDR3 is 15 amino acids long. Germline V gives CDR1 MNHEY, CDR2 SVGAGI. Written as DNA, the CDR3 is TGTGCCAGCAGTCCGGACAGGGGTTGGACAGATACGCAGTATTTT. Its translation: CASSPDRGWTDTQYF.

V and J are TRBV27 and TRBJ1-1; D remains unclear. Per germline, CDR1 MNHEY and CDR2 SMNVEV (reference sequence). The ends were cut back, 2 bases at V and 5 bases at J, with 18 bases in the middle. The CDR3 covers 16 residues. DNA for the CDR3: TGTGCCAGCAGTTTAGGGTCGGTTGGAGTGGTGACTGAAGCTTTCTTT. Translation: CASSLGSVGVVTEAFF.

This clonotype was detected a few times. The chain recombines TRBV6-1 with TRBJ2-1, with D uncertain. Trimming stripped 7 bases from V and 2 bases from J, with 18 bases between. This CDR3 has 16 amino acids. Germline V gene sequence: CDR1 MNHNS, CDR2 SASEGT. CDR3 in DNA: TGTGCCAGCAACCCCACCCCCCTAGTAGCCTACAATGAGCAGTTCTTC. Its translation: CASNPTPLVAYNEQFF.

In its sample, this clonotype was seen many times. The V call is TRBV20-1, the J call TRBJ1-1; 7 nucleotides match TRBD1. Germline V lookup: CDR1 DFQATT, CDR2 SNEGSKA (reference sequence). This CDR3 is 14 amino acids long. V was clipped by 5 bases and J by 2 bases; unmatched bases: 8. The CDR3 is CSAFFRGGNTEAFF. Here the CDR3 DNA reads TGCAGTGCTTTCTTCAGGGGGGGAAACACTGAAGCTTTCTTT.

There are a few counts of this clonotype. This chain connects TRBV7-9 to TRBJ1-2; 10 nucleotides align to TRBD1. The CDR3 spans 15 residues. V gave up 5 bases and J gave up 7 bases; unmatched junction bases: 10. The V gene's germline CDR1 is SEHNR and CDR2 FQNEAQ (reference sequence). This CDR3 is CASSPQTDRGSGYTF. The CDR3 region has the DNA TGTGCCAGCAGCCCACAAACGGACAGGGGGTCTGGCTACACCTTC.

In its sample, this clonotype was seen a few times. CDR3 in DNA: TGTGCCAGCGCCAGCCTCGCGGACAGATTTAACCCCGTGGCAAGCAATCAGCCCCAGCATTTT. Its protein product is CASASLADRFNPVASNQPQHF. This rearrangement joins TRBV27 to TRBJ1-5; D is perhaps TRBD1 (6 bases). With 8 bases removed from V and 1 base from J, the gap between germline ends came to 33 bases. The germline V gene encodes CDR1 MNHEY and CDR2 SMNVEV (reference sequence). The CDR3 covers 21 residues.

This clonotype has at least ten counts. J is TRBJ2-2 and V is TRBV14, with 7 bases fitting TRBD1. CDR1 is SGHDN, CDR2 FVKESK, per germline. This CDR3 has 15 residues. J lost 1 base, V lost 5 bases, and 4 bases had no gene match. CDR3 coding DNA: TGTGCCAGCAGCTACAGGGGCTGGAACACCGGGGAGCTGTTTTTT. Translation: CASSYRGWNTGELFF.

This clonotype came up a few times. The CDR3: CASSQDAAGVKGYSGNTIYF. The CDR3 bases are TGCGCCAGCAGCCAAGATGCGGCAGGGGTAAAGGGTTACTCTGGAAACACCATATATTTT. The chain joins TRBV4-3 to TRBJ1-3; a weak D match, TRBD1 (6 bases). CDR1 and CDR2 from the germline V gene are LGHNA and YSLEER. The CDR3 totals 20 residues. Trimming shortened V by 0 bases and J by 0 bases, and 21 bases separated the two germline ends.

The chain carries TRBV24-1 and TRBJ2-1; D possibly corresponds to TRBD2 (6 bases). Germline V gene data show CDR1 as KGHDR and CDR2 as SFDVKD. The CDR3 sequence is 16 residues long. Between the trimmed V and J ends, which lost 4 bases and 7 bases, there was a span of 19 bases. In nucleotides, the CDR3 is TGTGCCACCAGTGACCCTGCGGCGGAGGGGTCGAATGAGCAGTTCTTC. It is translated as CATSDPAAEGSNEQFF.

This clonotype was observed a handful of times. The V call is TRBV12-3 or TRBV12-4, the J call TRBJ2-3; maybe TRBD1 (6 bases). Trimming cost V 1 base and J 2 bases, with 10 bases left between them. The CDR3 is 15 amino acids. CDR3 residues: CASSLGGHPTDTQYF. The CDR3 bases are TGTGCCAGCAGTTTAGGGGGACACCCCACAGATACGCAGTATTTT.

This rearrangement joins TRBV14 to TRBJ2-7; D is undetermined. Germline-derived CDR1 and CDR2 are SGHDN and FVKESK. This CDR3 is built from 14 residues. V lost 4 bases and J lost 3, with 13 bases in between. DNA for the CDR3: TGTGCCAGCAGCCCCAGTGGCCCTCGCTACGAGCAGTACTTC. Translating it yields CASSPSGPRYEQYF.

The chain is built from TRBV3-1 and TRBJ2-5; perhaps TRBD2 as D (9 bases). V was trimmed by 1 base and J by 5 bases, leaving 17 bases between them. The CDR3 loop spans 16 amino acids. Germline V gives CDR1 LGHDT, CDR2 YNNKEL (reference sequence). CDR3 sequence reads: CASSQASGDRWETQYF. The CDR3 coding sequence is TGTGCCAGCAGCCAAGCTAGCGGGGACAGGTGGGAGACCCAGTACTTC.